This T cell receptor beta chain was recovered during a study of cytomegalovirus exposure and HLA in healthy donors. Per the germline V gene, CDR1 is SGHTS and CDR2 is YDEGEE. Trimming pared 4 bases from V and 3 bases from J, leaving 11 bases between. This CDR3 has 14 amino acids. PCR employed 60 Vbeta and 13 Jbeta primers. Clones were sequenced by immunoSEQ multiplex PCR, and TCRdb holds only the in-frame ones, with some missing. The repertoire consists of roughly 150,000 clones, with approximately 73% occurring once and the leading ten covering roughly 10%. This chain joins TRBV5-8 and TRBJ2-1; possible D gene TRBD1, 6 bases. The sample taken for sequencing was PBMCs. The receptor was derived from a young man in good health and CMV-seropositive. In DNA, the CDR3 is TGTGCCAGCAGCGGAACGGACAGCTACAATGAGCAGTTCTTC. Residues: CASSGTDSYNEQFF.